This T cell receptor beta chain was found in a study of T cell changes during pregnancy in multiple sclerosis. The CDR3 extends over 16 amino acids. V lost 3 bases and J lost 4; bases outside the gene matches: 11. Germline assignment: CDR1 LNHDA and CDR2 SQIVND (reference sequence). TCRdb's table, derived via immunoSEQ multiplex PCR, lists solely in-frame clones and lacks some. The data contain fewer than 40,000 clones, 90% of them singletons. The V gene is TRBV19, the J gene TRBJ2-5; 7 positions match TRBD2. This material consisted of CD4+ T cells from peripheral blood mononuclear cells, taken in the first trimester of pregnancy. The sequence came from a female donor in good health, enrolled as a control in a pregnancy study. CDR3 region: CASSINPGLMGETQYF. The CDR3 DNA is TGTGCCAGTAGTATCAATCCGGGACTAATGGGAGAGACCCAGTACTTC.